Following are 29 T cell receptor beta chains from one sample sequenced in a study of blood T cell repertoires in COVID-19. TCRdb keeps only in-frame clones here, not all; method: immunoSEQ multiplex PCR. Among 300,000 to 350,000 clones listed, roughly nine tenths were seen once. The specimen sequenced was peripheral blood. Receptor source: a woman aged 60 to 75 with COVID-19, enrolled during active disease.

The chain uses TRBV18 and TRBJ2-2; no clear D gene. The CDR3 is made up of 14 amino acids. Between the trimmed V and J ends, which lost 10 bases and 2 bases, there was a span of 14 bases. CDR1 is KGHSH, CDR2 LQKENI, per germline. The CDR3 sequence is CATRQADNTGELFF. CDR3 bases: TGTGCCACCCGTCAGGCAGACAACACCGGGGAGCTGTTTTTT.

The CDR3 DNA is TGTGCCAGCAGTATCGGGGTTAGCAATCAGCCCCAGCATTTT. Protein: CASSIGVSNQPQHF. The V and J genes are TRBV2 and TRBJ1-5; no clear D gene. Trimming removed 5 bases from V and 0 bases from J, with 8 bases in between. Germline lookup yields CDR1 SNHLY and CDR2 FYNNEI. This CDR3 region has 14 residues.

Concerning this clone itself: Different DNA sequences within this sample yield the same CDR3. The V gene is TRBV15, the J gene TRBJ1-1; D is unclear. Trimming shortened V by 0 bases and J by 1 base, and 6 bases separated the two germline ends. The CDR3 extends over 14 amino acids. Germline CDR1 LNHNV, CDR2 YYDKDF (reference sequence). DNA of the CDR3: TGTGCCACCAGCAGAGAGAGGTCGAACACTGAAGCTTTCTTT. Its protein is CATSRERSNTEAFF.

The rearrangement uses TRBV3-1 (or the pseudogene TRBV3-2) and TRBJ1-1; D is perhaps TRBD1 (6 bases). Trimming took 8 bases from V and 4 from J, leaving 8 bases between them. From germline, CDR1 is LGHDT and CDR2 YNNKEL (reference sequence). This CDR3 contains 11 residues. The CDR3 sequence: CASGGATEAFF. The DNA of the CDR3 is TGTGCCAGCGGGGGGGCCACTGAAGCTTTCTTT.

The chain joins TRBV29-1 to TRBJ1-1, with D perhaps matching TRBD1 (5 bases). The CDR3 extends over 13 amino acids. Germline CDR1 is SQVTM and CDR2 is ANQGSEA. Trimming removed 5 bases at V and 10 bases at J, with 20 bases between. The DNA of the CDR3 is TGCAGCGTTAGAGACAGCAACCAAGCCCGAGCTTTCTTT. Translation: CSVRDSNQARAFF.

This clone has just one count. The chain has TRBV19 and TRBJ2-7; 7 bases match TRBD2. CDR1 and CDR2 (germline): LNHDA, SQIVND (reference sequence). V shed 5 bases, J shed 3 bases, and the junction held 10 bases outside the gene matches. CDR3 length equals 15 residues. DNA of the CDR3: TGTGCCAGTAGTCCCCCGACTAGCCCCCTCTACGAGCAGTACTTC. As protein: CASSPPTSPLYEQYF.

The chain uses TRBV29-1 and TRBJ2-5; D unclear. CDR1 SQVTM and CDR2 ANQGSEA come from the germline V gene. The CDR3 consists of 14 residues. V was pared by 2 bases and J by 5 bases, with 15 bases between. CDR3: CSVEWLELQETQYF. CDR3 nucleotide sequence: TGCAGCGTTGAATGGCTAGAACTGCAGGAGACCCAGTACTTC. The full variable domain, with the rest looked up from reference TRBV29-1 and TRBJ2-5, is SAVISQKPSRDICQRGTSLTIQCQVDSQVTMMFWYRQQPGQSLTLIATANQGSEATYESGFVIDKFPISRPNLTFSTLTVSNMSPEDSSIYLCSVEWLELQETQYFGPGTRLLVL.

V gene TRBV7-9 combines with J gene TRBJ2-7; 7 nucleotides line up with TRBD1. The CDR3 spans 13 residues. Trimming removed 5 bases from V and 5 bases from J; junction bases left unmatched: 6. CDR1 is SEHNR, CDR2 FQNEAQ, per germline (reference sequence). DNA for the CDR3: TGTGCCAGCAGCCGTGGACAGGTCCACGAGCAGTACTTC. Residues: CASSRGQVHEQYF.

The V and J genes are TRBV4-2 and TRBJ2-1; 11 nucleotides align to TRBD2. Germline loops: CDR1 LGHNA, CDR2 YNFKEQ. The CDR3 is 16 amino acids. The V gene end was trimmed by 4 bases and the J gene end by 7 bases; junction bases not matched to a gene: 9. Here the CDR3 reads CASSRVAGGLLNEQFF. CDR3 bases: TGTGCCAGCAGCCGGGTAGCGGGGGGGCTTTTGAATGAGCAGTTCTTC.

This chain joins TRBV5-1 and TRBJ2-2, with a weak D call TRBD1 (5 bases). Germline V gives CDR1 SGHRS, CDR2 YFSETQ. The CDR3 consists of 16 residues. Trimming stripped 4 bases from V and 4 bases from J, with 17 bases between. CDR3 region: CASSPRRGLLTGELFF. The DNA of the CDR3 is TGCGCCAGCAGCCCCCGAAGGGGCCTTCTCACCGGGGAGCTGTTTTTT.

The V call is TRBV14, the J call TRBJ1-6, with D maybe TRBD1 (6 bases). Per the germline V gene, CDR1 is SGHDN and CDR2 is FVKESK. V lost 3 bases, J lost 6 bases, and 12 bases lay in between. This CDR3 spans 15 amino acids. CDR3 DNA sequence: TGTGCCAGCAGCCAGTTCACAGGGCTTAATTCACCCCTCCACTTT. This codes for CASSQFTGLNSPLHF.

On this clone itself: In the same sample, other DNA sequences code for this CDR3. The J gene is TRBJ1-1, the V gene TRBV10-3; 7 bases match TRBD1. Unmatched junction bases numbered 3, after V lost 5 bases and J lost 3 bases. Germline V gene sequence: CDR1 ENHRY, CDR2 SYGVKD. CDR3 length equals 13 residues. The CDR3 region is CAISRTGDTEAFF. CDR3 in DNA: TGTGCCATCAGTAGGACAGGAGACACTGAAGCTTTCTTT.

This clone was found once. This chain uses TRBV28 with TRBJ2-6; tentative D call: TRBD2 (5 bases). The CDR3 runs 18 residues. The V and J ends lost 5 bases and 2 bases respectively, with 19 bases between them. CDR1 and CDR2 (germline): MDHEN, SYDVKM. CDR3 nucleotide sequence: TGTGCCAGCAGTACGAACCCCGGCCGGGGAGCTGGGGCCAACGTCCTGACTTTC. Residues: CASSTNPGRGAGANVLTF.

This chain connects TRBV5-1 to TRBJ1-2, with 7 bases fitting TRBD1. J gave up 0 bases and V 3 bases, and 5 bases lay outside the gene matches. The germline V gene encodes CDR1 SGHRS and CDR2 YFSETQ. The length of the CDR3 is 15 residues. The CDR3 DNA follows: TGCGCCAGCAGCTCGCCCGACAGGGCTAACTATGGCTACACCTTC. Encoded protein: CASSSPDRANYGYTF.

CDR3 residues: CATSNLNSNQPQHF. The CDR3 DNA reads as TGTGCCACCAGCAACTTAAATAGCAATCAGCCCCAGCATTTT. This chain connects TRBV15 to TRBJ1-5; D is unresolved. Germline V lookup: CDR1 LNHNV, CDR2 YYDKDF (reference sequence). Between the trimmed V and J ends, which lost 4 bases and 0 bases, there was a span of 7 bases. The CDR3 length is 14 residues.

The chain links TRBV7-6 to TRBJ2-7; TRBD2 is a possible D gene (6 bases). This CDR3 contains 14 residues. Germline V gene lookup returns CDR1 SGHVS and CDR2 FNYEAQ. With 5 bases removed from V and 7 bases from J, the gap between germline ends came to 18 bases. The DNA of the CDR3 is TGTGCCAGCAGCCCCTTGGAGGGTTCGAGGGAGCAGTACTTC. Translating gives CASSPLEGSREQYF.

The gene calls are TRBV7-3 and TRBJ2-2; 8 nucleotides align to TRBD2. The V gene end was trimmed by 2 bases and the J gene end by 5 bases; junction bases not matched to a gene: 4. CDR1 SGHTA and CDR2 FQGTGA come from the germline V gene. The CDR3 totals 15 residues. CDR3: CASSLRGGRTGELFF. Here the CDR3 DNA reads TGTGCCAGCAGCTTACGCGGGGGGAGGACCGGGGAGCTGTTTTTT.

The CDR3 sequence is CASSVGDRANYGYTF. The CDR3 region has the DNA TGTGCCAGCAGCGTAGGGGACAGGGCCAACTATGGCTACACCTTC. The chain links TRBV9 to TRBJ1-2, with 9 bases aligning to TRBD1. The CDR3 has 15 amino acids. Germline assignment: CDR1 SGDLS and CDR2 YYNGEE. The trim removed 0 bases at V and 2 bases at J, leaving 2 bases unmatched.

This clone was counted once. The CDR3 here is CASSFGGVEQYF. In DNA form, the CDR3 reads TGCGCCAGCAGCTTTGGAGGGGTCGAGCAGTACTTC. The chain combines TRBV5-1 with TRBJ2-7, with a weak D call TRBD2 (6 bases). The CDR3 is made up of 12 amino acids. Trimming took 2 bases from V and 6 from J, leaving 9 bases between them. Germline CDR1 reads SGHRS; CDR2 reads YFSETQ.

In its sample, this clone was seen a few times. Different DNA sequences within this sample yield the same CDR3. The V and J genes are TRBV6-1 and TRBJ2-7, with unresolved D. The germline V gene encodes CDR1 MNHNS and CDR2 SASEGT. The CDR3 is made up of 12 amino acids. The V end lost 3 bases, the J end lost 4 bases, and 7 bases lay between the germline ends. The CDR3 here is CASSEVRYEQYF. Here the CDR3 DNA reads TGTGCCAGCAGTGAGGTCCGGTACGAGCAGTACTTC.

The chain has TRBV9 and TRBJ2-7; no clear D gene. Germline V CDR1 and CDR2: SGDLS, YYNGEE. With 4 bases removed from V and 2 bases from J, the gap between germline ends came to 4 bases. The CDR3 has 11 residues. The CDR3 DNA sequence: TGTGCCAGCAGCCCCGCCTACGAGCAGTACTTC. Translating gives CASSPAYEQYF.

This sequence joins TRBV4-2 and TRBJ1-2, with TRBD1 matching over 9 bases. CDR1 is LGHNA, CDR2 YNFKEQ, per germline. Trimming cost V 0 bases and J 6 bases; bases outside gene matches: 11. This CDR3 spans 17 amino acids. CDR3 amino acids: CASSQDLWGQGIDGYTF. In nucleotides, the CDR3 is TGTGCCAGCAGCCAAGATCTGTGGGGACAGGGCATAGATGGCTACACCTTC.

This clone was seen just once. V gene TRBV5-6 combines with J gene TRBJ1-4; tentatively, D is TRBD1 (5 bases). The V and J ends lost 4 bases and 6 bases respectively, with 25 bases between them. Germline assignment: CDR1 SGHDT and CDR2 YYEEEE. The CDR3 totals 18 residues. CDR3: CASSRWGREGVGYEKLFF. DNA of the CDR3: TGTGCCAGCAGCCGATGGGGCAGGGAAGGAGTAGGATATGAAAAACTGTTTTTT.

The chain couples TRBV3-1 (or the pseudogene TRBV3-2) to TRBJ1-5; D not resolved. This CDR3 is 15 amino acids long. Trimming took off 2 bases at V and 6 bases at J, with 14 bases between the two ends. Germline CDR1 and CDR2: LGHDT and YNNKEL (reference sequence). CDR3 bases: TGTGCCAGCAGCCAAATGGGCACGGTGGGTCAGCCCCAGCATTTT. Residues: CASSQMGTVGQPQHF.

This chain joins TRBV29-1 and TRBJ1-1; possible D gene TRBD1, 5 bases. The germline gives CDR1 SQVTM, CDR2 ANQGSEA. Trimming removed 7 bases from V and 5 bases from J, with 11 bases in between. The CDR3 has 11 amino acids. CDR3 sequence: CSGWGLTEAFF. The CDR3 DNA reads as TGCAGCGGATGGGGCTTAACTGAAGCTTTCTTT. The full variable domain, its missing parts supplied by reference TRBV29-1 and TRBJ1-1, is SAVISQKPSRDICQRGTSLTIQCQVDSQVTMMFWYRQQPGQSLTLIATANQGSEATYESGFVIDKFPISRPNLTFSTLTVSNMSPEDSSIYLCSGWGLTEAFFGQGTRLTVV.

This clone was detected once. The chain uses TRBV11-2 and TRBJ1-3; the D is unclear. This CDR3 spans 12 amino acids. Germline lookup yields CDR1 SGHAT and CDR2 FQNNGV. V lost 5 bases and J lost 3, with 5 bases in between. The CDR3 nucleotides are TGTGCCAGCAGCCCGTTTGGAAACACCATATATTTT. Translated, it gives CASSPFGNTIYF.

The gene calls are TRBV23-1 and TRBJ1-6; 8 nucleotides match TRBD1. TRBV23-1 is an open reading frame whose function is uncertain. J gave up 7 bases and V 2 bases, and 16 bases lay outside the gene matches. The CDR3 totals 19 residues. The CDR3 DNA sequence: TGCGCCAGCAGTCAAGCACAGGACAGGGCCCTTTCGATCAATTCACCCCTCCACTTT. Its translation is CASSQAQDRALSINSPLHF.

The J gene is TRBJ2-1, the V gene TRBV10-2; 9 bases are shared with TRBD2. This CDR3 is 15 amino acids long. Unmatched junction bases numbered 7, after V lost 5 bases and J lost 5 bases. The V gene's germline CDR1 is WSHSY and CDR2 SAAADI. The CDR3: CASSPLGLADNEQFF. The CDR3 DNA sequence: TGCGCCAGCAGTCCCCTGGGACTAGCAGACAATGAGCAGTTCTTC.

The CDR3 loop is CAWSAGQGHGYTF. CDR3 DNA: TGTGCCTGGAGCGCGGGACAGGGGCATGGCTACACCTTC. J is TRBJ1-2 and V is TRBV30; TRBD1 matches at 10 bases. The CDR3 is 13 amino acids. The V gene's germline CDR1 is GTSNPN and CDR2 SVGIG (reference sequence). V shed 3 bases, J shed 6 bases, and the junction held 4 bases outside the gene matches.